These 32 T cell receptor beta chains came from one sample sequenced in a study of graft-versus-host responses after intestinal transplantation. Some clones are missing from TCRdb's copy, which holds only in-frame ones; the method was immunoSEQ multiplex PCR. The sample shows tens of thousands of clones, roughly 90% of them seen only once. This sample comprised PBMCs, obtained 26 days after transplant. All receptors come from a human patient who received an intestinal transplant, so some T cells may come from the graft donor.

This chain joins TRBV5-1 and TRBJ2-2; D remains ambiguous. The germline CDR1 and CDR2 sequences are SGHRS and YFSETQ. The germline V and J ends were trimmed by 0 bases and 0 bases, with 9 bases remaining between them. The CDR3 runs to 16 residues. CDR3 region: CASSLGNSPNTGELFF. DNA for the CDR3: TGCGCCAGCAGCTTGGGAAATAGCCCGAACACCGGGGAGCTGTTTTTT.

In the case of this clone: This same CDR3 is encoded by further DNA sequences in the sample. This chain joins TRBV5-1 and TRBJ2-3; a weak D match, TRBD2 (6 bases). V was clipped by 0 bases and J by 4 bases, with 9 bases between them. The CDR3 is 14 amino acids. Germline V lookup: CDR1 SGHRS, CDR2 YFSETQ. CDR3 nucleotides: TGCGCCAGCAGCTTGGGGGGGGTTGCAGATACGCAGTATTTT. It translates to CASSLGGVADTQYF.

V gene TRBV30 combines with J gene TRBJ1-5, with 7 bases fitting TRBD1. Germline lookup yields CDR1 GTSNPN and CDR2 SVGIG (reference sequence). The ends lost 2 bases at V and 7 bases at J; junction bases unmatched: 8. This CDR3 contains 14 residues. The CDR3 DNA sequence: TGTGCCTGGAGTCGACAGGGATGGGTCCAGCCCCAGCATTTT. Protein product: CAWSRQGWVQPQHF.

This clone was recorded once. This chain uses TRBV4-1 with TRBJ2-1, with TRBD2 matching over 10 bases. Germline V gives CDR1 MGHRA, CDR2 YSYEKL. The CDR3 has 16 amino acids. V lost 1 base and J lost 7; bases outside the gene matches: 7. The DNA for the CDR3 is TGCGCCAGCAGCCAAGTTCGGCTAGCGGGGGTAAATGAGCAGTTCTTC. It codes for CASSQVRLAGVNEQFF.

The rearrangement uses TRBV27 and TRBJ2-3; D is perhaps TRBD2 (6 bases). The CDR3 is made up of 16 amino acids. V was cut by 4 bases and J by 1 base, with 15 bases left in between. Germline values: CDR1 MNHEY, CDR2 SMNVEV (reference sequence). The CDR3 is CASSWEEDPRTDTQYF. CDR3 nucleotide sequence: TGTGCCAGCAGTTGGGAGGAGGACCCACGCACAGATACGCAGTATTTT.

The chain recombines TRBV6-5 with TRBJ1-3; no firm D call. This CDR3 is 15 amino acids long. Trimming stripped 0 bases from V and 0 bases from J, with 6 bases between. The V gene's germline CDR1 is MNHEY and CDR2 SVGAGI. CDR3 nucleotides: TGTGCCAGCAGTTACTCATCCAGCTCTGGAAACACCATATATTTT. It specifies CASSYSSSSGNTIYF.

The chain combines TRBV6-5 with TRBJ1-4; D perhaps matches TRBD1 (6 bases). Germline assignment: CDR1 MNHEY and CDR2 SVGAGI. CDR3 length: 15 residues. The V end lost 2 bases, the J end lost 3 bases, and 10 bases lay between the germline ends. This CDR3 reads CASSYGGGSNEKLFF. The CDR3, as DNA: TGTGCCAGCAGTTACGGGGGGGGCTCTAATGAAAAACTGTTTTTT.

The chain joins TRBV4-2 to TRBJ1-1; D might be TRBD1 (5 bases). The germline V gene encodes CDR1 LGHNA and CDR2 YNFKEQ. Deletions cut 0 bases from V and 1 base from J, with 9 bases between. There are 15 residues in the CDR3. The CDR3 is CASSQDRTGNTEAFF. The DNA of the CDR3 is TGTGCCAGCAGCCAAGATCGAACAGGGAACACTGAAGCTTTCTTT.

The chain is built from TRBV5-1 and TRBJ1-6; 11 nucleotides align to TRBD1. V was pared by 4 bases and J by 8 bases, with 2 bases of the junction left unmatched. The CDR3 contains 14 residues. Germline V gene sequence: CDR1 SGHRS, CDR2 YFSETQ. The CDR3 loop is CASSAGQGDSPLHF. CDR3 bases: TGCGCCAGCAGCGCGGGACAGGGGGATTCACCCCTCCACTTT.

This clone was seen only a few times. The rearrangement uses TRBV10-3 and TRBJ2-1; the match to TRBD2 covers 10 bases. The CDR3 runs to 16 residues. The V gene end was trimmed by 0 bases and the J gene end by 1 base; junction bases not matched to a gene: 0. Looked up from germline, CDR1 is ENHRY and CDR2 is SYGVKD. CDR3: CAISESSGGSYNEQFF. The CDR3 DNA reads as TGTGCCATCAGTGAGTCTAGCGGGGGGTCCTACAATGAGCAGTTCTTC.

The chain combines TRBV27 with TRBJ2-7; 10 nucleotides align to TRBD1. Trimming cost V 4 bases and J 2 bases; bases outside gene matches: 5. CDR1 and CDR2 from the germline V gene are MNHEY and SMNVEV (reference sequence). The CDR3 runs 15 residues. CDR3 nucleotide sequence: TGTGCCAGCAGTTCAACCGGGACAGGGGCCTACGAGCAGTACTTC. Translation gives CASSSTGTGAYEQYF.

The chain uses TRBV10-3 and TRBJ1-6; D perhaps matches TRBD1 (6 bases). Germline V gives CDR1 ENHRY, CDR2 SYGVKD. V was cut by 4 bases and J by 0 bases, with 10 bases left in between. This CDR3 comprises 16 residues. CDR3 protein: CAISAGVRSYNSPLHF. As DNA, the CDR3 is TGTGCCATCAGTGCAGGGGTCCGCTCCTATAATTCACCCCTCCACTTT.

The J gene is TRBJ1-6, the V gene TRBV6-1; a possible D gene is TRBD1 (5 bases). The V and J ends lost 8 bases and 5 bases respectively, with 13 bases between them. CDR3 length: 14 amino acids. CDR1 MNHNS and CDR2 SASEGT come from the germline V gene. The CDR3 DNA is TGTGCCAGCGAGCAGGGTCGAAATAATTCACCCCTCCACTTT. Translated: CASEQGRNNSPLHF.

V and J are TRBV28 and TRBJ1-1, with 8 bases that match TRBD1. Germline-derived CDR1 and CDR2 are MDHEN and SYDVKM. J gave up 4 bases and V 5 bases, and 0 bases lay outside the gene matches. This CDR3 is built from 12 residues. The CDR3 DNA follows: TGTGCCAGCAGTGACAGGGGCACTGAAGCTTTCTTT. Translated: CASSDRGTEAFF.

This sequence joins TRBV7-2 and TRBJ2-3; weak D call: TRBD2 (5 bases). CDR3 length: 16 residues. V shed 6 bases and J shed 3 bases, with 19 bases lying between them. The germline V gene encodes CDR1 SGHTA and CDR2 FQGNSA. CDR3 amino acids: CASSFQAASGTDTQYF. CDR3 coding DNA: TGTGCCAGCAGTTTCCAAGCGGCGTCGGGGACAGATACGCAGTATTTT.

J is TRBJ2-5 and V is TRBV5-4; 8 nucleotides match TRBD2. Trimming removed 2 bases from V and 2 bases from J; junction bases left unmatched: 2. Germline V gene lookup returns CDR1 SGHNT and CDR2 YYREEE (reference sequence). The CDR3 runs to 14 residues. In DNA form, the CDR3 reads TGTGCCAGCAGCTTCGAGCGGGGGCAAGAGACCCAGTACTTC. Amino acids: CASSFERGQETQYF.

This clone has only one observation. The V call is TRBV2, the J call TRBJ2-1, with 9 bases fitting TRBD2. Looked up from germline, CDR1 is SNHLY and CDR2 is FYNNEI. The length of the CDR3 is 18 residues. Trimming removed 1 base from V and 4 bases from J; junction bases left unmatched: 11. The DNA for the CDR3 is TGTGCCAGCAGTGAAGGGGGTAGCGGGGGTTCGTTGTACAATGAGCAGTTCTTC. Its protein product is CASSEGGSGGSLYNEQFF. The whole variable domain, remainder taken from reference TRBV2 and TRBJ2-1, is EPEVTQTPSHQVTQMGQEVILRCVPISNHLYFYWYRQILGQKVEFLVSFYNNEISEKSEIFDDQFSVERPDGSNFTLKIRSTKLEDSAMYFCASSEGGSGGSLYNEQFFGPGTRLTVL.

The rearrangement joins TRBV19 to TRBJ2-5, with a weak D call TRBD2 (6 bases). Trimming removed 0 bases from V and 5 bases from J, with 13 bases in between. CDR3 length: 15 residues. Germline lookup yields CDR1 LNHDA and CDR2 SQIVND (reference sequence). The CDR3 sequence is CASSIEGGRRETQYF. The CDR3 nucleotides are TGTGCCAGTAGTATAGAAGGAGGGAGGCGGGAGACCCAGTACTTC.

This clone was counted once. The chain combines TRBV28 with TRBJ1-4; no firm D call. V lost 3 bases, J lost 0 bases, and 8 bases lay in between. This CDR3 comprises 15 residues. Germline V gene lookup returns CDR1 MDHEN and CDR2 SYDVKM. This chain's CDR3 is CASSFFPATNEKLFF. In DNA, the CDR3 is TGTGCCAGCAGTTTTTTTCCTGCAACTAATGAAAAACTGTTTTTT.

CDR3 sequence: CASSVDGGTYEQYV. The CDR3 coding sequence is TGTGCCAGTAGTGTAGACGGGGGGACCTACGAGCAGTACGTC. The chain recombines TRBV19 with TRBJ2-7; 7 bases are a match to TRBD2. CDR1 is LNHDA and CDR2 is SQIVND in the germline V gene (reference sequence). The CDR3 totals 14 residues.

The J gene is TRBJ1-3, the V gene TRBV27; D gene uncertain. The V end lost 0 bases, the J end lost 3 bases, and 3 bases lay between the germline ends. Germline loops: CDR1 MNHEY, CDR2 SMNVEV (reference sequence). CDR3 length: 13 residues. CDR3 in DNA: TGTGCCAGCAGTTTATCGTATGGAAACACCATATATTTT. This gives the protein CASSLSYGNTIYF.

This rearrangement joins TRBV9 to TRBJ1-1; D possibly corresponds to TRBD1 (6 bases). V was trimmed by 4 bases and J by 1 base, leaving 14 bases between them. Germline-derived CDR1 and CDR2 are SGDLS and YYNGEE. The CDR3 totals 15 residues. DNA for the CDR3: TGTGCCAGCAGCCCAACGGGGGGACAGAACACTGAAGCTTTCTTT. It yields the protein CASSPTGGQNTEAFF.

The chain joins TRBV27 to TRBJ2-7; the D gene is possibly TRBD1 (5 bases). V was pared by 1 base and J by 2 bases, with 9 bases between. Germline CDR1 is MNHEY and CDR2 is SMNVEV (reference sequence). The CDR3 runs 14 residues. Here the CDR3 DNA reads TGTGCCAGCAGTTTATTTGGGGCTACCTACGAGCAGTACTTC. This sequence encodes CASSLFGATYEQYF.

This chain links TRBV27 with TRBJ2-1, with D possibly matching TRBD1 (6 bases). Trimming cost V 5 bases and J 6 bases, with 20 bases left between them. Germline V gives CDR1 MNHEY, CDR2 SMNVEV (reference sequence). The CDR3 totals 16 residues. Here the CDR3 DNA reads TGTGCCAGCAGTCCGCCCCGGGACACCCTACGCAATGAGCAGTTCTTC. Translation gives CASSPPRDTLRNEQFF.

This rearrangement joins TRBV19 to TRBJ2-3; TRBD1 aligns across 8 bases. CDR1 LNHDA and CDR2 SQIVND come from the germline V gene (reference sequence). V was pared by 3 bases and J by 2 bases, with 7 bases of the junction left unmatched. The CDR3 spans 16 residues. This CDR3 is CASSIPTGAYTDTQYF. The CDR3, as DNA: TGTGCCAGTAGTATTCCGACAGGGGCTTACACAGATACGCAGTATTTT.

The chain links TRBV4-1 to TRBJ2-1, with 9 positions matching TRBD2. This CDR3 region has 19 residues. Germline V CDR1 and CDR2: MGHRA, YSYEKL. V was pared by 1 base and J by 0 bases, with 10 bases of the junction left unmatched. CDR3 nucleotides: TGCGCCAGCAGCCAAGTAATAGCGGGAGCCCAGAGCTCCTACAATGAGCAGTTCTTC. Amino acid sequence: CASSQVIAGAQSSYNEQFF.

The chain couples TRBV5-6 to TRBJ2-5; 9 positions agree with TRBD1. This CDR3 comprises 19 residues. Germline-derived CDR1 and CDR2 are SGHDT and YYEEEE. The V and J ends lost 0 bases and 2 bases, in that order; junction bases with no gene match: 14. This CDR3 reads CASSLAPRRQGVTQETQYF. As DNA, the CDR3 is TGTGCCAGCAGCTTGGCACCGAGGAGACAGGGGGTAACTCAAGAGACCCAGTACTTC.

The chain uses TRBV29-1 and TRBJ2-7; 9 bases are shared with TRBD2. Germline-derived CDR1 and CDR2 are SQVTM and ANQGSEA. After removal of 4 bases from V and 7 bases from J, the junction contained 14 bases not matched to a gene. This CDR3 has 15 amino acids. For the CDR3, the DNA is TGCAGCGTTGTCGGTAGCGGGGGACCCGGAGGGGAGCAGTACTTC. It encodes CSVVGSGGPGGEQYF.

This clone was seen just once. This chain joins TRBV4-1 and TRBJ1-5; TRBD1 is a possible D gene (5 bases). This CDR3 region has 14 residues. The germline V gene has CDR1 MGHRA and CDR2 YSYEKL. V lost 2 bases to trimming and J lost 7 bases, with 12 bases between them. The CDR3 reads CASSQTQGGQPQHF. The CDR3 coding sequence is TGCGCCAGCAGCCAAACCCAGGGAGGACAGCCCCAGCATTTT.

V gene TRBV9 combines with J gene TRBJ2-1; 10 nucleotides match TRBD2. The CDR3 loop spans 15 amino acids. V dropped 0 bases and J dropped 8; count of bases not matched to a gene: 5. The germline V gene has CDR1 SGDLS and CDR2 YYNGEE. CDR3 DNA: TGTGCCAGCAGCGTAGAAAGCGGGGGGGCCCATGAGCAGTTCTTC. As protein: CASSVESGGAHEQFF.

This sequence joins TRBV6-5 and TRBJ2-7; the D is unclear. The CDR3 has 14 amino acids. Germline CDR1 reads MNHEY; CDR2 reads SVGAGI. With 5 bases removed from V and 1 base from J, the gap between germline ends came to 12 bases. Here the CDR3 reads CASSALEDSYEQYV. CDR3 sequence (DNA): TGTGCCAGCAGTGCTCTTGAGGATTCCTACGAGCAGTACGTC.

This clone was seen a few times. The chain employs TRBV28 and TRBJ2-1, with 11 bases identical to TRBD1. This CDR3 spans 16 amino acids. Losses at the gene ends were 10 bases for V and 4 bases for J; bases not matched to a gene: 12. CDR1 MDHEN and CDR2 SYDVKM come from the germline V gene. The DNA for the CDR3 is TGTGCCACCGAAGTTGGACAGGGGGCGCGGTACAATGAGCAGTTCTTC. Protein: CATEVGQGARYNEQFF. Looking up the rest from reference TRBV28 and TRBJ2-1 gives the full variable domain: DVKVTQSSRYLVKRTGEKVFLECVQDMDHENMFWYRQDPGLGLRLIYFSYDVKMKEKGDIPEGYSVSREKKERFSLILESASTNQTSMYLCATEVGQGARYNEQFFGPGTRLTVL.